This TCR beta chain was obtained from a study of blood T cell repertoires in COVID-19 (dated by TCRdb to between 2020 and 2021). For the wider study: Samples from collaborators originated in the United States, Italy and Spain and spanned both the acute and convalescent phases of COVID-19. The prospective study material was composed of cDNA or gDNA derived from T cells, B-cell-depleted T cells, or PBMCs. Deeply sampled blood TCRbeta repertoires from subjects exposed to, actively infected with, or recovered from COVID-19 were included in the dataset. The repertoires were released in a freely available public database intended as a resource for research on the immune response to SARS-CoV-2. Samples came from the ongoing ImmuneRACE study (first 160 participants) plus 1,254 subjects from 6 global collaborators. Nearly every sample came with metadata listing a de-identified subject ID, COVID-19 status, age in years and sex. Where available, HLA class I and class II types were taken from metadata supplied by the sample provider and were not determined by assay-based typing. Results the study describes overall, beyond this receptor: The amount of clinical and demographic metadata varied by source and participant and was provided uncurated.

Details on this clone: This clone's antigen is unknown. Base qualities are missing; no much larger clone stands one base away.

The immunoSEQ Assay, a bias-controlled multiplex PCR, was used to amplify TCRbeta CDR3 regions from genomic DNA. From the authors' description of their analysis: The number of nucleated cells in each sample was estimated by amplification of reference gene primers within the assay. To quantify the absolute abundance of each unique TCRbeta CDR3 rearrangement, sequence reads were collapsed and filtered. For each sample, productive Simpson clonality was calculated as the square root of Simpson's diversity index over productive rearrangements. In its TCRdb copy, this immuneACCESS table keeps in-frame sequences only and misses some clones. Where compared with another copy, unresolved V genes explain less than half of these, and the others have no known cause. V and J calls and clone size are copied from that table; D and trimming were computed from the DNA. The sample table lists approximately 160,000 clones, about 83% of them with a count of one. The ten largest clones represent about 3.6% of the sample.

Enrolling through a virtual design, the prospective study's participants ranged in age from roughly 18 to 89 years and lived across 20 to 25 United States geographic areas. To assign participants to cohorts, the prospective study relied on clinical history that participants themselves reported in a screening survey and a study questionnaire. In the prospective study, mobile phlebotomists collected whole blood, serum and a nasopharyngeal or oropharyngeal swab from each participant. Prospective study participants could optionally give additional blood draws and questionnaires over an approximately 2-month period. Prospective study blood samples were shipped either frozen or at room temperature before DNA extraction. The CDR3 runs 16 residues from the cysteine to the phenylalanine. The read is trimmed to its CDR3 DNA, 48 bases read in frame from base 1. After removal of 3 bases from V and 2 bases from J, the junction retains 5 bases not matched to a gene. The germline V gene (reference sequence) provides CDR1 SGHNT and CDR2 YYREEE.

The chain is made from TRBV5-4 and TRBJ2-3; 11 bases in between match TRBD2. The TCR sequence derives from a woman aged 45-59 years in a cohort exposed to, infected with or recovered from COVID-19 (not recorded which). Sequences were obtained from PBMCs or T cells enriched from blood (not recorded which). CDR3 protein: CASSSLTSGTTDTQYF. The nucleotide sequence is TGTGCCAGCAGCTCCCTGACTAGCGGGACCACAGATACGCAGTATTTT.